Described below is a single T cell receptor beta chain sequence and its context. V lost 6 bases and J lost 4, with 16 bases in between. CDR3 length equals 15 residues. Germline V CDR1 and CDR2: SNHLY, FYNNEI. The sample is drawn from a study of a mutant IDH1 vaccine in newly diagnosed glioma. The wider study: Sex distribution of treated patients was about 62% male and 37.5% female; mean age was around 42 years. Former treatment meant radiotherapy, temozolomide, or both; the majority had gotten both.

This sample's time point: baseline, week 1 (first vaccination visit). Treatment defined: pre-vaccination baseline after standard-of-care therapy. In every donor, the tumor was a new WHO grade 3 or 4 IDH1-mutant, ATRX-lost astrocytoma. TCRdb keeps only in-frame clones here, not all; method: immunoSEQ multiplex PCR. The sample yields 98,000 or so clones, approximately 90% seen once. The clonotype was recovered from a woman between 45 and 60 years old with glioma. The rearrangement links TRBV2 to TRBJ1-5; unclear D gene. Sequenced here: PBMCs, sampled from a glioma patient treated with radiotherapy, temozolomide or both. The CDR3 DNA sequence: TGTGCCAGCAGCCCCGAGTGGCTTACGAATCAGCCCCAGCATTTT. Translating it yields CASSPEWLTNQPQHF.